This T cell receptor (beta chain) appears in the sequencing data of a study of T cell responses to AZD1222 COVID-19 vaccine. Germline V gene sequence: CDR1 GTSNPN, CDR2 SVGIG (reference sequence). The CDR3 has 13 residues. Deletions cut 5 bases from V and 3 bases from J, with 10 bases between. This clone came up a few times. Method: immunoSEQ multiplex PCR; TCRdb's copy keeps in-frame clones and lacks some. The table includes about 140,000 clones, 90% detected once. Sequencing was performed on peripheral blood, taken on day 0 of AZD1222 vaccination. The V and J genes are TRBV30 and TRBJ1-4; D not resolved. The clonotype originates from an adult in good health. The CDR3 nucleotides are TGTGCCTGGCGCGGGCGGCCTAATGAAAAACTGTTTTTT. Translated: CAWRGRPNEKLFF.